This paragraph reports one TCR beta chain. The CDR3 is 16 amino acids. Trimming took 0 bases from V and 0 from J, leaving 12 bases between them. The germline V gene has CDR1 MNHEY and CDR2 SMNVEV (reference sequence). In the original processing: Estimation of nucleated cell counts relied on the amplification of reference gene primers. Profiled with immunoSEQ multiplex PCR; TCRdb holds only in-frame clones, not every one. The V and J calls and the clone size are those of that table, but D and trimming were determined from the DNA. The data contain approximately 70,000 clones, about four fifths of them singletons. This entry is derived from a study of blood T cell repertoires in COVID-19. As for the study in general: From the United States, Italy and Spain came samples of acute and convalescent COVID-19. T cells, B-cell-depleted T cells, or PBMCs provided the cDNA or gDNA that served as material.

The source is a woman in her fifties or sixties with acute or convalescent COVID-19. The rearrangement joins TRBV27 to TRBJ2-7, with no clear D. The sequenced sample consisted of peripheral blood. CDR3 sequence reads: CASSLSSRHTSYEQYF. The CDR3 region has the DNA TGTGCCAGCAGTTTATCTTCCAGGCATACCTCCTACGAGCAGTACTTC.